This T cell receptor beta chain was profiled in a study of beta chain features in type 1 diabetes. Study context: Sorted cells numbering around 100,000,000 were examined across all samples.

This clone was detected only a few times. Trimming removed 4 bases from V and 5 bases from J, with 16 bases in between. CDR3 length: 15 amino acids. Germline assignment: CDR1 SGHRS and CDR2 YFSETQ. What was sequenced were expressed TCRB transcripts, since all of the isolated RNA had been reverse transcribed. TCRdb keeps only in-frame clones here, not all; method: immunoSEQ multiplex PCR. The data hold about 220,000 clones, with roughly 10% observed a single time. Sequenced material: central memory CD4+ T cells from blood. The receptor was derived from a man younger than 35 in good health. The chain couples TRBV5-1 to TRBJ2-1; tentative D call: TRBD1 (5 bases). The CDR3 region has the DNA TGCGCCAGCAGCCCCGGACAAACTACGCACAATGAGCAGTTCTTC. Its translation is CASSPGQTTHNEQFF.